These T cell receptor beta chains were read from a single sample in a study of blood T cell repertoires in COVID-19. Generated by immunoSEQ multiplex PCR, the TCRdb table keeps only in-frame clones and is missing some. The sample carries fewer than 110,000 clones, nearly 90% recorded once. Material for sequencing was peripheral blood. These receptors were collected from a middle-aged man in a cohort sampled during active COVID-19. CDR3s include the opening cysteine and the closing phenylalanine or tryptophan. The order of the fields is clone size, V gene, J gene, D gene, CDR3 DNA, CDR3 protein. D genes are given only for firm matches. Size is stated for part of the rows, as once, few or many counts, or as a class when the clone is expanded.

clone_size: NA
v_call: TRBV19
j_call: TRBJ2-1
d_call: TRBD1
cdr3_nt: TGTGCCAGTAGCGACAGGGTAAATGAGCAGTTCTTC
cdr3_aa: CASSDRVNEQFF

clone_size: NA
v_call: TRBV2
j_call: TRBJ1-5
d_call: TRBD1
cdr3_nt: TGTGCCAGCAGTGCACCAGGGACAGGGGGACGGCAGCCCCAGCATTTT
cdr3_aa: CASSAPGTGGRQPQHF

clone_size: NA
v_call: TRBV28
j_call: TRBJ1-2
d_call: NA
cdr3_nt: TGTGCCAGCAGCGTTATGAACTATGGCTACACCTTC
cdr3_aa: CASSVMNYGYTF

clone_size: NA
v_call: TRBV18
j_call: TRBJ2-4
d_call: NA
cdr3_nt: TGTGCCAGCTCACTTTCTATAGCTATGAACATTCAGTACTTC
cdr3_aa: CASSLSIAMNIQYF

clone_size: NA
v_call: TRBV28
j_call: TRBJ2-5
d_call: TRBD1
cdr3_nt: TGTGCCAGCAGTTGGACAGGGGGCCGAGAGACCCAGTACTTC
cdr3_aa: CASSWTGGRETQYF

clone_size: NA
v_call: TRBV18
j_call: TRBJ1-2
d_call: TRBD1
cdr3_nt: TGTGCCAGCTCACCACAAAAGACAGGGGGTAGTAGAGATGGCTACACCTTC
cdr3_aa: CASSPQKTGGSRDGYTF

clone_size: NA
v_call: TRBV18
j_call: TRBJ2-3
d_call: NA
cdr3_nt: TGTGCCAGCTCACCCCTCCACTTGGGGGGAGGCACAGATACGCAGTATTTT
cdr3_aa: CASSPLHLGGGTDTQYF

clone_size: NA
v_call: TRBV7-2
j_call: TRBJ1-5
d_call: TRBD1
cdr3_nt: TGTGCCAGCAGCTCCAGGGGGTTAGGTCAGCCCCAGCATTTT
cdr3_aa: CASSSRGLGQPQHF

clone_size: few
v_call: TRBV3-1/TRBV3-2
j_call: TRBJ2-1
d_call: NA
cdr3_nt: TGTGCCAGCAGCCAAGAGCGCGATGAGCAGTTCTTC
cdr3_aa: CASSQERDEQFF

clone_size: few
v_call: TRBV7-9
j_call: TRBJ1-1
d_call: NA
cdr3_nt: TGTGCCAGCAGCTTAGGTGTGACAGGATTAGGGACTGAAGCTTTCTTT
cdr3_aa: CASSLGVTGLGTEAFF

clone_size: NA
v_call: TRBV5-1
j_call: TRBJ2-7
d_call: TRBD1
cdr3_nt: TGCGCCAGCAGCTTGGGGGGACAGGGAGGGCGGCAGTACTTC
cdr3_aa: CASSLGGQGGRQYF

clone_size: NA
v_call: TRBV3-1/TRBV3-2
j_call: TRBJ2-1
d_call: TRBD2
cdr3_nt: TGTGCCAGCAGCCAGGCAACTAGCGGGGGGGCCTATGAGCAGTTCTTC
cdr3_aa: CASSQATSGGAYEQFF

clone_size: NA
v_call: TRBV7-9
j_call: TRBJ2-6
d_call: TRBD1
cdr3_nt: TGTGCCAGCAGCTTCATACAGGGGGTGGCCTCTGGGGCCAACGTCCTGACTTTC
cdr3_aa: CASSFIQGVASGANVLTF

clone_size: NA
v_call: TRBV19
j_call: TRBJ1-4
d_call: TRBD1
cdr3_nt: TGTGCCAGTAGGGACCCGGGACAGGGGGGGGAAAAACTGTTTTTT
cdr3_aa: CASRDPGQGGEKLFF

clone_size: NA
v_call: TRBV5-8
j_call: TRBJ2-7
d_call: TRBD1
cdr3_nt: TGTGCCAGCAGCTTGAGGGGGACAGGGGGCGGCTACGAGCAGTACTTC
cdr3_aa: CASSLRGTGGGYEQYF

clone_size: few
v_call: TRBV25-1
j_call: TRBJ2-2
d_call: NA
cdr3_nt: TGTGCCAGCAGTGAATACGGCGGGCACACCGGGGAGCTGTTTTTT
cdr3_aa: CASSEYGGHTGELFF

clone_size: few
v_call: TRBV5-1
j_call: TRBJ1-2
d_call: NA
cdr3_nt: TGCGCCAGCAGCTCTCAGACTAACTATGGCTACACCTTC
cdr3_aa: CASSSQTNYGYTF

clone_size: NA
v_call: TRBV11-2
j_call: TRBJ2-1
d_call: TRBD2
cdr3_nt: TGTGCCAGCAGCTTAGAAGCGGGGGGGTCCCGGGTCTTC
cdr3_aa: CASSLEAGGSRVF

clone_size: NA
v_call: TRBV9
j_call: TRBJ1-1
d_call: TRBD1
cdr3_nt: TGTGCCAGCAGCGTAGGAGGACAGGGGGAAGCTTTCTTT
cdr3_aa: CASSVGGQGEAFF

clone_size: NA
v_call: TRBV18
j_call: TRBJ2-7
d_call: NA
cdr3_nt: TGTGCCAGCTCACCCTGGGACTTAGCCTCCGAGCAGTACTTC
cdr3_aa: CASSPWDLASEQYF

clone_size: NA
v_call: TRBV12-5
j_call: TRBJ2-5
d_call: NA
cdr3_nt: TGTGCTAGTGGCCCCGGTTGGGAGACCCAGTACTTC
cdr3_aa: CASGPGWETQYF

clone_size: NA
v_call: TRBV5-1
j_call: TRBJ1-1
d_call: TRBD1
cdr3_nt: TGCGCCAGCAGCTTGGACCGGGACAGGGGTACGGCTTTCTTT
cdr3_aa: CASSLDRDRGTAFF

clone_size: NA
v_call: TRBV7-9
j_call: TRBJ1-4
d_call: NA
cdr3_nt: TGTGCCAGCAGCTTACGCGCAGGGGAAGAAAAACTGTTTTTT
cdr3_aa: CASSLRAGEEKLFF

clone_size: few
v_call: TRBV4-1
j_call: TRBJ1-6
d_call: NA
cdr3_nt: TGCGCCAGCAGCCAAGATCACGCGGGACCCCCATATTCACCCCTCCACTTT
cdr3_aa: CASSQDHAGPPYSPLHF

clone_size: NA
v_call: TRBV5-1
j_call: TRBJ2-7
d_call: NA
cdr3_nt: TGCGCCAGCAGCTTGGCCTCAGGGATTATCTACGAGCAGTACTTC
cdr3_aa: CASSLASGIIYEQYF

clone_size: NA
v_call: TRBV5-5
j_call: TRBJ2-1
d_call: TRBD1
cdr3_nt: TGTGCCAGCAGCGCGACAGGGAACGGGGTCAATGAGCAGTTCTTC
cdr3_aa: CASSATGNGVNEQFF

clone_size: NA
v_call: TRBV6-6
j_call: TRBJ1-1
d_call: NA
cdr3_nt: TGTGCCACTCTCCTACAGGGGAACACTGAAGCTTTCTTT
cdr3_aa: CATLLQGNTEAFF

clone_size: NA
v_call: TRBV7-3
j_call: TRBJ1-2
d_call: NA
cdr3_nt: TGTGCCAGCAGTAGGGGACAAGGCTATGGCTACACCTTC
cdr3_aa: CASSRGQGYGYTF

clone_size: NA
v_call: TRBV5-1
j_call: TRBJ2-3
d_call: TRBD2
cdr3_nt: TGCGCCAGCAGCAGAACTAGCGGGGGGCGAACAGATACGCAGTATTTT
cdr3_aa: CASSRTSGGRTDTQYF

clone_size: NA
v_call: TRBV3-1/TRBV3-2
j_call: TRBJ2-1
d_call: NA
cdr3_nt: TGTGCCAGCAGCCAAGATAGGGGTGAGCAGTTCTTC
cdr3_aa: CASSQDRGEQFF

clone_size: NA
v_call: TRBV7-9
j_call: TRBJ2-5
d_call: NA
cdr3_nt: TGTGCCAGCAGCTCGGGGGATAGAGAGACCCAGTACTTC
cdr3_aa: CASSSGDRETQYF

clone_size: once
v_call: TRBV29-1
j_call: TRBJ2-1
d_call: TRBD1
cdr3_nt: TGCAGCGCTCTCCGGGACAGGGTGGGATCCTACAATGAGCAGTTCTTC
cdr3_aa: CSALRDRVGSYNEQFF

clone_size: NA
v_call: TRBV5-4
j_call: TRBJ2-5
d_call: NA
cdr3_nt: TGTGCCAGCAGCTTGGGGCAGAATCAAGAGACCCAGTACTTC
cdr3_aa: CASSLGQNQETQYF

clone_size: NA
v_call: TRBV5-6
j_call: TRBJ2-1
d_call: TRBD1
cdr3_nt: TGTGCCAGCAGCTTTGGACAGGGAATCTACAATGAGCAGTTCTTC
cdr3_aa: CASSFGQGIYNEQFF

clone_size: medium-sized
v_call: TRBV6-5
j_call: TRBJ1-2
d_call: TRBD1
cdr3_nt: TGTGCCAGCAGGATAAGACAGGGGGCGCACTATGGCTACACCTTC
cdr3_aa: CASRIRQGAHYGYTF

clone_size: once
v_call: TRBV6-6
j_call: TRBJ2-5
d_call: TRBD1
cdr3_nt: TGTGCCAGCAGTCACGGACAGGGCCAGACCCAGTACTTC
cdr3_aa: CASSHGQGQTQYF

clone_size: NA
v_call: TRBV6-2/TRBV6-3
j_call: TRBJ2-3
d_call: TRBD1
cdr3_nt: TGTGCCAGCAGTACAGGGGACACTGCCACAGATACGCAGTATTTT
cdr3_aa: CASSTGDTATDTQYF

clone_size: NA
v_call: TRBV4-1
j_call: TRBJ1-5
d_call: NA
cdr3_nt: TGCGCCAGCAGCCAGGAACCGGGACACATAGATCAGCCCCAGCATTTT
cdr3_aa: CASSQEPGHIDQPQHF

clone_size: NA
v_call: TRBV7-8
j_call: TRBJ2-7
d_call: TRBD2
cdr3_nt: TGTGCCAGCAGCTTGGGAAACTCGGCACTAGCGGGGGCCTACGAGCAGTACTTC
cdr3_aa: CASSLGNSALAGAYEQYF

clone_size: NA
v_call: TRBV16
j_call: TRBJ2-7
d_call: TRBD1
cdr3_nt: TGTGCCAGCAGCCCGGGACAGGGGGCACTCTCCTACGAGCAGTACTTC
cdr3_aa: CASSPGQGALSYEQYF

clone_size: NA
v_call: TRBV7-9
j_call: TRBJ2-1
d_call: NA
cdr3_nt: TGTGCCAGCAGCCCCCTGGCTGATCGCAATGAGCAGTTCTTC
cdr3_aa: CASSPLADRNEQFF

clone_size: NA
v_call: TRBV6-6
j_call: TRBJ1-2
d_call: NA
cdr3_nt: TGTGCCACCAACCGGGACAATAACTATGGCTACACCTTC
cdr3_aa: CATNRDNNYGYTF

clone_size: once
v_call: TRBV5-4
j_call: TRBJ1-4
d_call: NA
cdr3_nt: TGTGCCAGCAGCTTGGGAACCGAATTAACTCAGTTTTTT
cdr3_aa: CASSLGTELTQFF

clone_size: NA
v_call: TRBV11-3
j_call: TRBJ2-5
d_call: NA
cdr3_nt: TGTGCCAGCAGCTTGGGTGGGGGGGCCGTAGAGACCCAGTACTTC
cdr3_aa: CASSLGGGAVETQYF

clone_size: NA
v_call: TRBV2
j_call: TRBJ1-1
d_call: NA
cdr3_nt: TGTGCCAGCAGTGAACGAAGGATCAGGGGTACTGAAGCTTTCTTT
cdr3_aa: CASSERRIRGTEAFF

clone_size: NA
v_call: TRBV19
j_call: TRBJ2-1
d_call: TRBD1
cdr3_nt: TGTGCCAATAGCCCGGGACAGGGTTCCTACAATGAGCAGTTCTTC
cdr3_aa: CANSPGQGSYNEQFF

clone_size: NA
v_call: TRBV13
j_call: TRBJ2-3
d_call: NA
cdr3_nt: TGTGCCAGCAGCTCCCCGGACTTCAGCACAGATACGCAGTATTTT
cdr3_aa: CASSSPDFSTDTQYF

clone_size: NA
v_call: TRBV12-3/TRBV12-4
j_call: TRBJ1-1
d_call: NA
cdr3_nt: TGTGCCAGCAGTCCAAGAACAGGTCAAGAAGCTTTCTTT
cdr3_aa: CASSPRTGQEAFF

clone_size: NA
v_call: TRBV6-5
j_call: TRBJ2-3
d_call: NA
cdr3_nt: TGTGCCAGCAGTTATCAGACAGGAGGTGATACGCAGTATTTT
cdr3_aa: CASSYQTGGDTQYF

clone_size: NA
v_call: TRBV6-6
j_call: TRBJ2-2
d_call: TRBD2
cdr3_nt: TGTGCCAGCAGTTCTGTAGCGGGGGCCACCGGGGAGCTGTTTTTT
cdr3_aa: CASSSVAGATGELFF

clone_size: NA
v_call: TRBV5-4
j_call: TRBJ1-4
d_call: NA
cdr3_nt: TGTGCCAGCAGCTCCGCGGGTAATGAAAAACTGTTTTTT
cdr3_aa: CASSSAGNEKLFF

clone_size: NA
v_call: TRBV4-1
j_call: TRBJ1-2
d_call: NA
cdr3_nt: TGCGCCAGCAAACCAACGGGACAATCGAACTATGGCTACACCTTC
cdr3_aa: CASKPTGQSNYGYTF

clone_size: NA
v_call: TRBV10-3
j_call: TRBJ1-1
d_call: TRBD1
cdr3_nt: TGTGCCATCAGTGAACAGGGGAGACAGAACACTGAAGCTTTCTTT
cdr3_aa: CAISEQGRQNTEAFF